What follows describes a single T cell receptor (beta chain). Its antigen is unidentified. The data were obtained in a study of radiation and T cells in renal cell carcinoma. As for time point: blood 4 weeks post-SBRT, at nephrectomy. Noted treatment: 15 Gy SBRT to primary tumor, nephrectomy 4 weeks later. Radiation-treated patients gave blood at baseline, week 2 and week 4. Clones were read by immunoSEQ multiplex PCR, and TCRdb kept only the in-frame ones, dropping some. The table lists 150,000 or so clones, 88% of them singletons. Overall study findings and caveats: From baseline, blood top tumor clonotypes peaked at 2 weeks post-radiation.

Germline values: CDR1 SGHNT, CDR2 YYREEE (reference sequence). Trimming stripped 3 bases from V and 5 bases from J, with 14 bases between. The CDR3 runs to 14 residues. The J gene is TRBJ2-5, the V gene TRBV5-4, with D tentatively TRBD1 (6 bases). This sequence originates from a woman between 45 and 60 years old with renal cell carcinoma. Sequencing was performed on blood, taken from a patient whose treatment included radiotherapy and nephrectomy. CDR3 sequence: CASSSAGAPETQYF. CDR3 nucleotides: TGTGCCAGCAGCTCGGCAGGGGCTCCTGAGACCCAGTACTTC.